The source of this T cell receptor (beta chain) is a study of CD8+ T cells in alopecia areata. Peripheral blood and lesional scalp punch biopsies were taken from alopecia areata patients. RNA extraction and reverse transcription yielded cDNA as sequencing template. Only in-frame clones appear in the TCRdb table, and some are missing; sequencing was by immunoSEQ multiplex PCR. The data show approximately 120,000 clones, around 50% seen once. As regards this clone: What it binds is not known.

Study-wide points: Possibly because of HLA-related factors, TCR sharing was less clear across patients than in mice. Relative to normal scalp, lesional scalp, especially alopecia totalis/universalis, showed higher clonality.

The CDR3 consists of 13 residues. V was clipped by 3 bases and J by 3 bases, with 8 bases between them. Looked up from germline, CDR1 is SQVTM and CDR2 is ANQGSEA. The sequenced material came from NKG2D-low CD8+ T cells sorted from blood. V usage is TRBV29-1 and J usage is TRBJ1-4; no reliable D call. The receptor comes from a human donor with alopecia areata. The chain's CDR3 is CSVDRGPNEKLFF. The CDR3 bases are TGCAGCGTTGATCGAGGCCCTAATGAAAAACTGTTTTTT.